Each of the 25 T cell receptor beta chains below was sequenced from the same sample in a study of T cells after yellow fever vaccination. TCRdb re-derived calls from the 5' RACE reads in MiXCR, one entry per CDR3 protein. The sample holds under 200,000 distinct CDR3 sequences, about 7% seen once. This specimen was CD4+ T cells sorted from PBMCs, taken 5 to 6 days after the first yellow fever vaccination. The source is a man aged 18 to 30 who received the YFV17D yellow fever vaccine.

At least ten counts were recorded for this clonotype. The chain has TRBV4-3 and TRBJ1-5; the D gene is possibly TRBD1 (5 bases). Looked up from germline, CDR1 is LGHNA and CDR2 is YSLEER. Trimming removed 4 bases from V and 4 bases from J, with 14 bases in between. This CDR3 contains 15 residues. In DNA, the CDR3 is TGCGCCAGCAGCCCCCAGTTACGGGGGAATCAGCCCCAGCATTTT. It is translated as CASSPQLRGNQPQHF.

In this sample, this clonotype turned up many times. For the CDR3, the DNA is TGTGCCAGCAGACCGACTAGCGGGGACCAAGAGACCCAGTACTTC. It is translated as CASRPTSGDQETQYF. V and J are TRBV28 and TRBJ2-5; 11 bases line up with TRBD2. V shed 6 bases, J shed 0 bases, and the junction held 3 bases outside the gene matches. Per the germline V gene, CDR1 is MDHEN and CDR2 is SYDVKM. The CDR3 contains 15 residues. Drawing the rest from reference TRBV28 and TRBJ2-5, the complete variable domain is DVKVTQSSRYLVKRTGEKVFLECVQDMDHENMFWYRQDPGLGLRLIYFSYDVKMKEKGDIPEGYSVSREKKERFSLILESASTNQTSMYLCASRPTSGDQETQYFGPGTRLLVL.

This chain connects TRBV11-2 to TRBJ2-7; a weak D match, TRBD2 (5 bases). Trimming pared 3 bases from V and 10 bases from J, leaving 22 bases between. The CDR3 covers 15 residues. Germline lookup yields CDR1 SGHAT and CDR2 FQNNGV. CDR3 nucleotides: TGTGCCAGCAGCTTTCGCGGAGGCATGATTTTTCAACAGTACTTC. Its translation: CASSFRGGMIFQQYF.

The chain recombines TRBV5-1 with TRBJ1-6, with TRBD1 identical over 7 bases. Looked up from germline, CDR1 is SGHRS and CDR2 is YFSETQ. There are 16 residues in the CDR3. V was pared by 0 bases and J by 9 bases, with 9 bases of the junction left unmatched. The CDR3 DNA is TGCGCCAGCAGCTTGGATCGACAGGGACCGGGTTCACCCCTCCACTTT. Amino acids: CASSLDRQGPGSPLHF.

V usage is TRBV7-8 and J usage is TRBJ1-5; D unresolved. Looked up from germline, CDR1 is SGHVS and CDR2 is FQNEAQ. V was clipped by 4 bases and J by 0 bases, with 10 bases between them. This CDR3 is built from 15 residues. The CDR3 DNA is TGTGCCAGCAGCTACCGACCTGTTAGCAATCAGCCCCAGCATTTT. It is translated as CASSYRPVSNQPQHF.

This clonotype was recorded at least ten times. The chain carries TRBV4-3 and TRBJ1-6; D gene unclear. The CDR3 has 14 amino acids. Germline loops: CDR1 LGHNA, CDR2 YSLEER. The V gene lost 0 bases and the J gene lost 6 bases, with 6 bases spanning the gap. CDR3 in amino acids: CASSQEIRNSPLHF. The DNA for the CDR3 is TGCGCCAGCAGCCAAGAAATCCGTAATTCACCCCTCCACTTT.

This clonotype was counted at least ten times. The CDR3 reads CASSLSRGGNYGYTF. The CDR3 DNA sequence: TGCGCCAGCAGCTTGTCGAGGGGCGGAAACTATGGCTACACCTTC. The J gene is TRBJ1-2, the V gene TRBV5-1; tentatively, D is TRBD1 (5 bases). The CDR3 totals 15 residues. CDR1 and CDR2 from the germline V gene are SGHRS and YFSETQ. The V end lost 1 base, the J end lost 2 bases, and 12 bases lay between the germline ends.

This clonotype turned up a few times. The chain has TRBV9 and TRBJ1-1; possibly TRBD1 for D (5 bases). The ends were cut back, 3 bases at V and 4 bases at J, with 16 bases in the middle. Germline V gene sequence: CDR1 SGDLS, CDR2 YYNGEE. The CDR3 has 15 residues. The CDR3 spells CASSERGEGPTEAFF. DNA for the CDR3: TGTGCCAGCAGCGAGAGGGGTGAGGGGCCCACTGAAGCTTTCTTT.

Many counts were recorded for this clonotype. V usage is TRBV5-4 and J usage is TRBJ2-5; 9 bases align to TRBD2. Unmatched junction bases numbered 4, after V lost 2 bases and J lost 2 bases. Germline V lookup: CDR1 SGHNT, CDR2 YYREEE (reference sequence). The CDR3 is 15 residues long. In nucleotides, the CDR3 is TGTGCCAGCAGCTTACCTAGCGGGATTCAAGAGACCCAGTACTTC. Protein: CASSLPSGIQETQYF. Variable domain in full (rest from reference TRBV5-4 and TRBJ2-5): ETGVTQSPTHLIKTRGQQVTLRCSSQSGHNTVSWYQQALGQGPQFIFQYYREEENGRGNFPPRFSGLQFPNYSSELNVNALELDDSALYLCASSLPSGIQETQYFGPGTRLLVL.

This clonotype came up once. One base away lies a much larger clone, so this may be a sequencing read error. The gene calls are TRBV20-1 and TRBJ2-3; D not resolved. The J call may be wrong; the DNA end is better matched by TRBJ1-5. This CDR3 has 18 amino acids. Germline V lookup: CDR1 DFQATT, CDR2 SNEGSKA (reference sequence). Written as DNA, the CDR3 is TGCAGTGCTCCCCGTGGACTAGCGTTGGGCCTAGGGAAAGATACGCAGCATTTT. This codes for CSAPRGLALGLGKDTQHF.

Note on this clonotype: A single base separates this from a much larger clone, so it may be a read error. V and J are TRBV2 and TRBJ2-7; D uncertain. This CDR3 has 16 residues. Germline V CDR1 and CDR2: SNHLY, FYNNEI. The V end was cut by 7 bases, the J end by 1 base, with 20 bases between. CDR3 amino acids: CASTGPFRTSSYEQYF. CDR3 bases: TGTGCCAGCACCGGACCCTTCAGGACCTCGTCCTACGAGCAGTACTTC.

Concerning this clonotype: The missing conserved phenylalanine or tryptophan at the end of this CDR3 makes a read error likely. This sequence joins TRBV14 and TRBJ2-3; no clear D. The ends were cut back, 6 bases at V and 1 base at J, with 8 bases in the middle. The V gene's germline CDR1 is SGHDN and CDR2 FVKESK. This CDR3 has 13 amino acids. The CDR3 protein is CASRVGGTDTQYL. The DNA of the CDR3 is TGTGCCAGCAGGGTGGGCGGCACAGATACGCAGTATCTT.

As for this clonotype: A much larger clone is a single base away; this may be a read error. The genes are TRBV7-3 and TRBJ2-2; no clear D gene. CDR1 is SGHTA and CDR2 is FQGTGA in the germline V gene. CDR3 size: 13 residues. CDR3: CASSLSATVELFF. CDR3 DNA: TGTGCCAGCAGCTTATCAGCTACCGTGGAGCTGTTTTTT. The variable domain in full, with the rest retrieved from reference TRBV7-3 and TRBJ2-2, is GAGVSQTPSNKVTEKGKYVELRCDPISGHTALYWYRQSLGQGPEFLIYFQGTGAADDSGLPNDRFFAVRPEGSVSTLKIQRTERGDSAVYLCASSLSATVELFFGEGSRLTVL.

In its sample, this clonotype was seen a few times. The genes are TRBV5-4 and TRBJ2-6; D unresolved. The CDR3 runs to 16 residues. V was shortened by 1 base and J by 2 bases, with 10 bases between the two germline ends. CDR1 SGHNT and CDR2 YYREEE come from the germline V gene (reference sequence). CDR3 protein: CASSLNGGTGANVLTF. CDR3 nucleotide sequence: TGTGCCAGCAGCTTGAATGGCGGAACTGGGGCCAACGTCCTGACTTTC.

This clonotype has a count of ten or more. The genes are TRBV18 and TRBJ2-1; 10 positions agree with TRBD1. Per the germline V gene, CDR1 is KGHSH and CDR2 is LQKENI. This CDR3 region has 14 residues. Germline trimming cut 6 bases from V and 4 bases from J; bases unmatched to any gene: 3. CDR3 loop: CASSQGQGYNEQFF. The CDR3 coding sequence is TGTGCCAGCTCTCAGGGACAGGGGTACAATGAGCAGTTCTTC.

This clonotype was found many times. V gene TRBV30 combines with J gene TRBJ2-4; 8 bases fit TRBD2. Looked up from germline, CDR1 is GTSNPN and CDR2 is SVGIG (reference sequence). After removal of 4 bases from V and 8 bases from J, the junction contained 1 base not matched to a gene. The CDR3 has 11 residues. The CDR3 coding sequence is TGTGCCTGGACCGGGGGGGACATTCAGTACTTC. It specifies CAWTGGDIQYF.

This clonotype has at least ten counts. V usage is TRBV7-6 and J usage is TRBJ2-1; TRBD2 is a possible D gene (5 bases). Trimming took off 6 bases at V and 6 bases at J, with 6 bases between the two ends. The germline V gene has CDR1 SGHVS and CDR2 FNYEAQ. CDR3 length: 11 amino acids. CDR3 loop: CASSSANEQFF. The CDR3 DNA sequence: TGTGCCAGCAGTAGCGCCAATGAGCAGTTCTTC.

This clonotype was detected only a few times. The rearrangement joins TRBV20-1 to TRBJ1-5, with D possibly being TRBD1 (6 bases). The V gene lost 3 bases and the J gene lost 5 bases, with 23 bases spanning the gap. Germline lookup yields CDR1 DFQATT and CDR2 SNEGSKA (reference sequence). CDR3 length: 17 amino acids. CDR3 coding DNA: TGCAGTGCTAGGTTGAGGACGGGGGCCAGGGGATATCAGCCCCAGCATTTT. It codes for CSARLRTGARGYQPQHF.

The sample holds a few counts of this clonotype. The V gene is TRBV5-8, the J gene TRBJ1-5; D is uncertain. The CDR3 totals 14 residues. Trimming removed 6 bases from V and 5 bases from J, with 15 bases in between. In germline, CDR1 is SGHTS, CDR2 YDEGEE. The CDR3 reads CASNSWAEYQPQHF. The CDR3 DNA reads as TGTGCCAGCAACTCGTGGGCAGAATATCAGCCCCAGCATTTT.

This clonotype was seen at least ten times. The genes are TRBV7-2 and TRBJ2-1; D may be TRBD1 or TRBD2 (6 bases each). This CDR3 has 14 amino acids. The V end was cut by 3 bases, the J end by 7 bases, with 13 bases between. In germline, CDR1 is SGHTA, CDR2 FQGNSA. CDR3 sequence (DNA): TGTGCCAGCAGCTTCAGGGGACTCACGAATGAGCAGTTCTTC. Its protein is CASSFRGLTNEQFF.

This clonotype has more than one count but fewer than ten. The J gene is TRBJ2-5, the V gene TRBV5-1; D is ambiguous. The V and J ends lost 1 base and 3 bases respectively, with 13 bases between them. This CDR3 contains 15 residues. Per the germline V gene, CDR1 is SGHRS and CDR2 is YFSETQ. This CDR3 reads CASSLLSRNEETQYF. In DNA form, the CDR3 reads TGCGCCAGCAGCTTGTTGTCGAGGAATGAAGAGACCCAGTACTTC. The variable domain in full, completed from reference TRBV5-1 and TRBJ2-5, reads KAGVTQTPRYLIKTRGQQVTLSCSPISGHRSVSWYQQTPGQGLQFLFEYFSETQRNKGNFPGRFSGRQFSNSRSEMNVSTLELGDSALYLCASSLLSRNEETQYFGPGTRLLVL.

CDR3 protein: CAGSGTPSYIQYF. The CDR3 region has the DNA TGTGCCGGATCGGGGACCCCTTCTTACATTCAGTACTTC. V gene TRBV5-5 combines with J gene TRBJ2-4; TRBD1 or TRBD2 may be the D gene (5 bases each). This CDR3 has 13 amino acids. The germline V gene has CDR1 SGHKS and CDR2 YYEKEE (reference sequence). V lost 10 bases, J lost 8 bases, and 19 bases lay in between.

There are many counts of this clonotype. V is TRBV6-1 and J is TRBJ2-7; 8 nucleotides match TRBD1. Unmatched junction bases numbered 11, after V lost 6 bases and J lost 4 bases. Germline V gene lookup returns CDR1 MNHNS and CDR2 SASEGT. This CDR3 region has 15 residues. Written as DNA, the CDR3 is TGTGCCAGCAGAGGGGAGACAGGGGCTGGGTACGAGCAGTACTTC. Residues: CASRGETGAGYEQYF.

The chain employs TRBV20-1 and TRBJ1-1; TRBD1 might be the D (5 bases). CDR1 is DFQATT, CDR2 SNEGSKA, per germline (reference sequence). The CDR3 has 13 amino acids. V dropped 6 bases and J dropped 6 bases, with 17 bases sitting between them. For the CDR3, the DNA is TGCAGTGCCAGGGACCGTAGGGACGCTGAAGCTTTCTTT. This sequence encodes CSARDRRDAEAFF.

This clonotype has ten or more counts. This chain joins TRBV18 and TRBJ1-2; D gene ambiguous. Trimming left V 4 bases short and J 4 bases short, with 16 bases between. Germline CDR1 KGHSH, CDR2 LQKENI. There are 15 residues in the CDR3. The CDR3 loop reads CASSQIGEASYGYTF. CDR3 bases: TGTGCCAGCTCACAAATCGGGGAGGCGAGCTATGGCTACACCTTC. Looking up the rest from reference TRBV18 and TRBJ1-2 gives the full variable domain: NAGVMQNPRHLVRRRGQEARLRCSPMKGHSHVYWYRQLPEEGLKFMVYLQKENIIDESGMPKERFSAEFPKEGPSILRIQQVVRGDSAAYFCASSQIGEASYGYTFGSGTRLTVV.